A single sample is the source of the 16 T cell receptor beta chains below, sequenced in a study of beta chain features in type 1 diabetes. Expressed TCRB transcripts were sequenced because the isolated RNA had all been reverse transcribed beforehand. Using immunoSEQ multiplex PCR, the repertoire was profiled, and TCRdb retains in-frame clones only, with some absent. In the table there are 130,000 to 150,000 clones, about 9.2% of which are singletons. The sequenced material came from central memory CD4+ T cells from blood. The origin of the receptors is a man younger than 30 in good health.

There are a few counts of this clone. The V call is TRBV2, the J call TRBJ2-5; 10 bases fit TRBD1. Germline CDR1 is SNHLY and CDR2 is FYNNEI. CDR3 length: 16 residues. The ends lost 6 bases at V and 1 base at J; junction bases unmatched: 8. The CDR3 nucleotides are TGTGCCAGCAGCGCTAGGGACAGGGGCCTCCAAGAGACCCAGTACTTC. Residues: CASSARDRGLQETQYF.

This clone was seen only a few times. CDR3 coding DNA: TGTGCCAGCAGCTTAACTTATACCGACAGCTCCTACGAGCAGTACTTC. Translation: CASSLTYTDSSYEQYF. The chain combines TRBV7-6 with TRBJ2-7; TRBD1 is a possible D gene (5 bases). The germline V and J ends were trimmed by 2 bases and 0 bases, with 14 bases remaining between them. This CDR3 is 16 amino acids long. Germline V CDR1 and CDR2: SGHVS, FNYEAQ.

Only a few counts were recorded for this clone. The rearrangement links TRBV2 to TRBJ2-5; D is undetermined. The CDR3 runs 12 residues. Trimming left V 4 bases short and J 2 bases short, with 5 bases between. Germline CDR1 reads SNHLY; CDR2 reads FYNNEI. This CDR3 reads CASSVRQETQYF. The CDR3 DNA reads as TGTGCCAGCAGTGTCCGGCAAGAGACCCAGTACTTC.

This clone showed up many times. The chain employs TRBV7-2 and TRBJ2-7; 7 bases are shared with TRBD1. Germline trimming cut 1 base from V and 6 bases from J; bases unmatched to any gene: 12. The CDR3 contains 16 residues. Germline lookup yields CDR1 SGHTA and CDR2 FQGNSA. The CDR3 region is CASSLVSGQATFEQYF. In DNA form, the CDR3 reads TGTGCCAGCAGCTTAGTATCCGGACAGGCAACCTTCGAGCAGTACTTC.

This chain links TRBV30 with TRBJ1-4; D unclear. There are 11 residues in the CDR3. Trimming took 8 bases from V and 10 from J, leaving 14 bases between them. CDR1 is GTSNPN and CDR2 is SVGIG in the germline V gene (reference sequence). CDR3 sequence: CARDHGGKLFF. CDR3 sequence (DNA): TGTGCCCGCGATCATGGTGGAAAACTGTTTTTT.

Worth noting for this clone: The sample carries other DNA sequences with the same CDR3. The chain carries TRBV27 and TRBJ2-5; D gene unclear. This CDR3 is 12 amino acids long. V lost 2 bases to trimming and J lost 5 bases, with 6 bases between them. From germline, CDR1 is MNHEY and CDR2 SMNVEV (reference sequence). This CDR3 reads CASSLDRETQYF. CDR3 sequence (DNA): TGTGCCAGCAGTTTAGATCGGGAGACCCAGTACTTC.

This clone came up a few times. This rearrangement joins TRBV4-2 to TRBJ2-7, with TRBD1 matching 11 bases. Germline CDR1 is LGHNA and CDR2 is YNFKEQ. Trimming took 4 bases from V and 4 from J; bases not matched to a gene: 3. CDR3 size: 14 residues. The CDR3 DNA follows: TGTGCCAGCAGCCGGGACAGGGGGGGATACGAGCAGTACTTC. It specifies CASSRDRGGYEQYF.

This clone was observed a few times. The chain couples TRBV6-5 to TRBJ2-7; 8 positions match TRBD1. The ends lost 0 bases at V and 3 bases at J; junction bases unmatched: 4. From germline, CDR1 is MNHEY and CDR2 SVGAGI. The CDR3 runs to 15 residues. The CDR3 coding sequence is TGTGCCAGCAGTTACTCCCACAGGGGGATCTACGAGCAGTACTTC. Its translation: CASSYSHRGIYEQYF.

The V call is TRBV18, the J call TRBJ2-7, with 7 bases lining up with TRBD1. V was clipped by 2 bases and J by 3 bases; unmatched bases: 4. The V gene's germline CDR1 is KGHSH and CDR2 LQKENI. This CDR3 is built from 14 residues. The CDR3 nucleotides are TGTGCCAGCTCACCAGGGGGACAGAGCTACGAGCAGTACTTC. As protein: CASSPGGQSYEQYF.

The chain carries TRBV19 and TRBJ2-1; 9 bases align to TRBD2. The CDR3 spans 14 residues. From germline, CDR1 is LNHDA and CDR2 SQIVND (reference sequence). V lost 4 bases to trimming and J lost 8 bases; unmatched junction nucleotides: 6. The CDR3 sequence: CASSKGLALDEQFF. Written as DNA, the CDR3 is TGTGCCAGTAGTAAGGGACTAGCTCTGGATGAGCAGTTCTTC. Full variable domain (missing parts from reference TRBV19 and TRBJ2-1): DGGITQSPKYLFRKEGQNVTLSCEQNLNHDAMYWYRQDPGQGLRLIYYSQIVNDFQKGDIAEGYSVSREKKESFPLTVTSAQKNPTAFYLCASSKGLALDEQFFGPGTRLTVL.

The chain combines TRBV5-1 with TRBJ2-3; 7 bases map to TRBD2. The CDR3 totals 14 residues. Germline values: CDR1 SGHRS, CDR2 YFSETQ. V shed 6 bases and J 4 bases; nucleotides not matched to a gene: 8. CDR3 sequence reads: CASIPGGSSDTQYF. CDR3 nucleotides: TGCGCCAGCATTCCCGGGGGGTCGTCAGATACGCAGTATTTT.

The table lists this clone with a few counts. The chain joins TRBV5-1 to TRBJ1-5; D gene ambiguous. The germline V gene has CDR1 SGHRS and CDR2 YFSETQ. The CDR3 length is 15 residues. The V and J ends lost 3 bases and 6 bases respectively, with 16 bases between them. As DNA, the CDR3 is TGCGCCAGCAGCTCCGGGGAGGGCCCGGGTCAGCCCCAGCATTTT. Translating it yields CASSSGEGPGQPQHF. Full variable domain (rest looked up from reference TRBV5-1 and TRBJ1-5): KAGVTQTPRYLIKTRGQQVTLSCSPISGHRSVSWYQQTPGQGLQFLFEYFSETQRNKGNFPGRFSGRQFSNSRSEMNVSTLELGDSALYLCASSSGEGPGQPQHFGDGTRLSIL.

This chain connects TRBV4-1 to TRBJ2-5; 7 bases agree with TRBD1. The germline gives CDR1 MGHRA, CDR2 YSYEKL. The V and J ends lost 4 bases and 5 bases, in that order; junction bases with no gene match: 7. The CDR3 length is 14 residues. This chain's CDR3 is CASSPGQEVETQYF. DNA for the CDR3: TGCGCCAGCAGCCCCGGACAGGAGGTGGAGACCCAGTACTTC.

The sample holds a few counts of this clone. The rearrangement uses TRBV30 and TRBJ1-2, with TRBD1 matching over 7 bases. Per the germline V gene, CDR1 is GTSNPN and CDR2 is SVGIG (reference sequence). This CDR3 contains 14 residues. V trimming: 4 bases; J trimming: 6 bases; junction bases outside the gene matches: 11. The DNA for the CDR3 is TGTGCCTGGAATCCTGGGACAGTGTTCGATGGCTACACCTTC. Residues: CAWNPGTVFDGYTF.

The chain combines TRBV6-6 with TRBJ2-7, with TRBD1 matching over 7 bases. Germline-derived CDR1 and CDR2 are MNHNY and SVGAGI (reference sequence). This CDR3 has 15 residues. J gave up 0 bases and V 0 bases, and 2 bases lay outside the gene matches. The CDR3 is CASSYSTGTSYEQYF. The DNA of the CDR3 is TGTGCCAGCAGTTACTCGACAGGGACCTCCTACGAGCAGTACTTC.

This clone was counted between two and nine times. The chain combines TRBV9 with TRBJ2-7; TRBD2 aligns across 11 bases. The CDR3 runs 15 residues. V shed 3 bases, J shed 1 base, and the junction held 3 bases outside the gene matches. CDR1 and CDR2 from the germline V gene are SGDLS and YYNGEE. DNA of the CDR3: TGTGCCAGCAGCGGGGGACTAGCGGAATCCTACGAGCAGTACTTC. Translation gives CASSGGLAESYEQYF.